This T cell receptor (beta chain) was captured by sequencing in a study of cytomegalovirus exposure and HLA in healthy donors. Broader study findings: Within an earlier analysis, most TCR beta V segments proved productive either about 90% or about 30% of the time. Generally TCR sequences proved uncommon, though certain public TCRs appeared in numerous donors.

The sample holds many counts of this clone. Its antigen is still unknown. This PCR relied on a set of 60 Vbeta primers and 13 Jbeta primers. The method was immunoSEQ multiplex PCR; TCRdb's version includes in-frame clones alone and lacks a portion of them. The sample has about 160,000 clones; less than 90% are singletons. This sequence originates from a woman aged 18-35 years in good health and CMV-seronegative. Sequenced input: PBMCs.

The CDR3 protein is CASSQDRGGPDTQYF. The CDR3 DNA reads as TGTGCCAGCAGCCAAGATCGTGGGGGCCCAGATACGCAGTATTTT. V is TRBV4-2 and J is TRBJ2-3, with D possibly TRBD1 on 6 matching bases. The CDR3 is 15 residues long. The V gene's germline CDR1 is LGHNA and CDR2 YNFKEQ. The germline V and J ends were trimmed by 0 bases and 4 bases, with 11 bases remaining between them.